This T cell receptor (beta chain) is drawn from a study of T cell changes during pregnancy in multiple sclerosis. The J segment lost 1 base and the V segment lost 3 bases, leaving 5 bases of the junction unmatched. There are 15 residues in the CDR3. Per the germline V gene, CDR1 is SEHNR and CDR2 is FQNEAQ (reference sequence). Only in-frame clones appear in the TCRdb table, and some are missing; sequencing was by immunoSEQ multiplex PCR. The sample lists around 41,000 clones; approximately 91% were seen once. This TCR derives from a female donor with multiple sclerosis, enrolled in a pregnancy study. The sample comprised PBMCs (not recorded whether the cells were cultured). This chain uses TRBV7-9 with TRBJ1-2, with TRBD1 matching over 7 bases. CDR3 DNA: TGTGCCAGCAGCTTGGACAGGCGATATAACTATGGCTACACCTTC. Its protein is CASSLDRRYNYGYTF.